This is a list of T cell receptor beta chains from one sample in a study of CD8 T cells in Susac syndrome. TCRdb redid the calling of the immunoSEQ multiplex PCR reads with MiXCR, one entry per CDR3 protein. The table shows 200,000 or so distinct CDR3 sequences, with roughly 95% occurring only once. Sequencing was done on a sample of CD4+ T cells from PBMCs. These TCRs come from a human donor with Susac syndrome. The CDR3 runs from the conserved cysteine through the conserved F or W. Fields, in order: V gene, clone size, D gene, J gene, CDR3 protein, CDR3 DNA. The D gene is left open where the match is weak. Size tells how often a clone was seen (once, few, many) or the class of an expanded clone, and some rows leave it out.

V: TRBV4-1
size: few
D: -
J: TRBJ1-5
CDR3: CASSQVPRGGPNQPQHF
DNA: TGCGCCAGCAGCCAGGTCCCTCGGGGAGGGCCCAATCAGCCCCAGCATTTT

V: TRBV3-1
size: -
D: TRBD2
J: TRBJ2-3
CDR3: CASSLAGRSSGFSTDTQYF
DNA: TGTGCCAGCAGCCTCGCGGGGAGGTCTAGCGGTTTTAGCACAGATACGCAGTATTTT

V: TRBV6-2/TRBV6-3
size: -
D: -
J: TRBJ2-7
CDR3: CASSYAVSGTAEDEQYF
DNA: TGTGCCAGCAGTTACGCGGTTTCTGGGACGGCGGAGGACGAGCAGTACTTC

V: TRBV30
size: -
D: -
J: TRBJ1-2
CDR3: CAWSQTGHGYTF
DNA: TGTGCCTGGAGCCAAACAGGGCACGGCTACACCTTC

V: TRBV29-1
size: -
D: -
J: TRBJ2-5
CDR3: CSVVLAPRETQYF
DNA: TGCAGCGTTGTACTAGCCCCCCGAGAGACCCAGTACTTC

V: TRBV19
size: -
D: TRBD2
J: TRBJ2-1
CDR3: CASSTMTSGGLYEQFF
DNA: TGTGCCAGTAGTACGATGACTAGCGGGGGGTTGTATGAGCAGTTCTTC

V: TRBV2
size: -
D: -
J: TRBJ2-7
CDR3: CASTAVGGYDEQYF
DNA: TGTGCCAGCACCGCGGTTGGGGGGTACGACGAGCAGTACTTC

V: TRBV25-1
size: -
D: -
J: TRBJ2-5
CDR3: CASRPVSRETQYF
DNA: TGTGCCAGCAGACCAGTATCCCGAGAGACCCAGTACTTC

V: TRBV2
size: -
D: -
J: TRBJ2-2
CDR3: CASRLGELFF
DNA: TGTGCCAGCCGCCTCGGGGAGCTGTTTTTT

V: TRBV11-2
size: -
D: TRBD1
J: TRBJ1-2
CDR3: CASSLVARGGYTF
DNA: TGTGCCAGCAGCTTAGTGGCCAGGGGGGGCTACACCTTC

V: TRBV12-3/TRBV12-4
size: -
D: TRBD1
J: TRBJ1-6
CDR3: CASSLSPRDRTISDNSPLHF
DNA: TGTGCCAGCAGCCTAAGCCCCCGGGACAGGACCATATCCGATAATTCACCCCTCCACTTT

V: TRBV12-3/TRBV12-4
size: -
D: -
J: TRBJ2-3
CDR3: CASSSRIATDTQYF
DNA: TGTGCCAGCAGTTCGAGAATAGCCACAGATACGCAGTATTTT

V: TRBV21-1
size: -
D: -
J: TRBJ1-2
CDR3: CAATRQDPHGYTF
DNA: TGTGCCGCAACGCGCCAGGACCCTCATGGCTACACCTTC

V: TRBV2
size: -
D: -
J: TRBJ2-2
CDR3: CASSERLGNGELFF
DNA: TGTGCCAGCAGTGAAAGGCTGGGGAACGGGGAGCTGTTTTTT

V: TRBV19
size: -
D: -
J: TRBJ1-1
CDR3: CASSDMGRGRTEAFF
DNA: TGTGCCAGTAGTGACATGGGACGGGGGAGGACTGAAGCTTTCTTT

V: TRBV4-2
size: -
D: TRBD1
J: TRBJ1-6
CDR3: CASSQTPRQGYSPLHF
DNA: TGTGCCAGCAGCCAAACACCCAGACAGGGATATTCACCCCTCCACTTT

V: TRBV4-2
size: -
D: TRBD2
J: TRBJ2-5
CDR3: CASSRTGTSGLQETQYF
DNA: TGTGCCAGCAGCCGGACCGGGACTAGCGGTCTTCAAGAGACCCAGTACTTC

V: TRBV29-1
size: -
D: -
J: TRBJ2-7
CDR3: CSVEQRRAVSYEQYF
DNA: TGCAGCGTTGAACAACGGAGGGCCGTCTCCTACGAGCAGTACTTC

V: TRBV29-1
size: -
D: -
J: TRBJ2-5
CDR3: CSVAGQETQYF
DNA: TGCAGCGTTGCTGGTCAAGAGACCCAGTACTTC

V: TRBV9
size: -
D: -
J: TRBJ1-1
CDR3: CASSPRALVTEAFF
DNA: TGTGCCAGCAGCCCCCGGGCCCTGGTCACTGAAGCTTTCTTT

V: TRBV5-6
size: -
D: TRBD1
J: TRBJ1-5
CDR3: CASSSGQGMTNQPQHF
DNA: TGTGCCAGCAGCTCGGGACAGGGGATGACTAATCAGCCCCAGCATTTT

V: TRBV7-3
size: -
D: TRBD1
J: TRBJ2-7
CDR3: CASSLLTGGPYEQYF
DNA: TGTGCCAGCAGCCTCCTGACAGGGGGCCCCTACGAGCAGTACTTC

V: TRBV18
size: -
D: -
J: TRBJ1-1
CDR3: CASSSRRQGGYPEAFF
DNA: TGTGCCAGCTCCTCTCGGCGGCAGGGAGGTTACCCTGAAGCTTTCTTT

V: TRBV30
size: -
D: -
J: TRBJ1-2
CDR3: CAWSGRLRVSGGYTF
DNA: TGTGCCTGGAGTGGACGCCTACGGGTGTCGGGTGGCTACACCTTC

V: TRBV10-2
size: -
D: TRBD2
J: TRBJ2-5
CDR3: CASTGTTQETQYF
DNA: TGCGCCAGCACCGGGACTACCCAAGAGACCCAGTACTTC

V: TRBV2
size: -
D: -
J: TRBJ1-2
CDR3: CASTVGGHGYTF
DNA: TGTGCCAGCACTGTAGGGGGGCATGGCTACACCTTC

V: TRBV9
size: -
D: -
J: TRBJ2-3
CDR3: CASSAGSSASTDTQYF
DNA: TGTGCCAGCAGCGCGGGATCTAGCGCCTCCACAGATACGCAGTATTTT

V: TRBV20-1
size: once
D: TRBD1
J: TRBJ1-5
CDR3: CSATSGQLNQHF
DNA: TGCAGTGCTACATCGGGACAGCTTAACCAGCATTTT

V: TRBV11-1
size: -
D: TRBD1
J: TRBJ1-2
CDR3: CASSPDRGIGYTF
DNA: TGTGCCAGCAGCCCGGACAGGGGGATTGGCTACACCTTC

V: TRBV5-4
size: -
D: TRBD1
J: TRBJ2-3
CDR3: CASSSYPGQGFTDTQYF
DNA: TGTGCCAGCAGCTCCTATCCGGGACAGGGCTTCACAGATACGCAGTATTTT

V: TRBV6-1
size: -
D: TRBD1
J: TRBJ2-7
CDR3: CASSTDPGQFEQYF
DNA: TGTGCCAGCAGTACCGACCCGGGACAGTTCGAGCAGTACTTC

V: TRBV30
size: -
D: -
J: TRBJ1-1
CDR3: CAWNRDGTEAFF
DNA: TGTGCCTGGAATAGGGATGGCACTGAAGCTTTCTTT

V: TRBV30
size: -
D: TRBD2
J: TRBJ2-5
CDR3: CARGVQETQYF
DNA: TGTGCCCGGGGGGTCCAAGAGACCCAGTACTTC

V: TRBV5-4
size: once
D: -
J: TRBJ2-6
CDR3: CASSLTFSGANVLTF
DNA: TGTGCCAGCAGCCTCACATTCTCTGGGGCCAACGTCCTGACTTTC

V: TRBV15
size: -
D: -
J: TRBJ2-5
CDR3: CATGGYQETQYF
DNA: TGTGCCACCGGGGGGTACCAAGAGACCCAGTACTTC

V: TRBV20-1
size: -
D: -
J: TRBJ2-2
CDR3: CSGWGGGELFF
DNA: TGCAGTGGATGGGGTGGCGGGGAGCTGTTTTTT

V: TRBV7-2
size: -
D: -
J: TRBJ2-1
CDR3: CASRLSEREQFF
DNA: TGTGCCAGCAGACTCTCGGAACGTGAGCAGTTCTTC

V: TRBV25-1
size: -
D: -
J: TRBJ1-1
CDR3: CATGQMNTEAFF
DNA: TGTGCCACCGGACAGATGAACACTGAAGCTTTCTTT

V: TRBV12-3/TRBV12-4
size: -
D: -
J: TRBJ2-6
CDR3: CASSSMTGTGGANVLTF
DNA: TGTGCCAGCAGTTCCATGACAGGGACTGGTGGGGCCAACGTCCTGACTTTC

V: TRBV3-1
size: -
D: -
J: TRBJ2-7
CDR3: CASSQFPGQGGMSQYF
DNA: TGTGCCAGCAGCCAATTCCCAGGACAGGGAGGGATGTCGCAGTACTTC

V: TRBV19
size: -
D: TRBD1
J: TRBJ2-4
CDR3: CASSLTGGKNIQYF
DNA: TGTGCCAGTAGCCTAACAGGGGGCAAAAACATTCAGTACTTC

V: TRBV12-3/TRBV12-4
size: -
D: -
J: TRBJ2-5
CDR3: CASSLRSGGKETQYF
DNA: TGTGCCAGCAGTTTAAGGAGTGGGGGGAAAGAGACCCAGTACTTC

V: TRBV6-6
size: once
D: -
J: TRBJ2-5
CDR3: CASSYGNSGETQYF
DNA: TGTGCCAGCAGTTATGGTAATAGCGGAGAGACCCAGTACTTC

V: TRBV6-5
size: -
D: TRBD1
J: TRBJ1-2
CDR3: CASSYGTGSYGYTF
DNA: TGTGCCAGCAGTTACGGGACAGGGTCCTATGGCTACACCTTC

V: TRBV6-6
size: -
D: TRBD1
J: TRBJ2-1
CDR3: CASKDRNYNEQFF
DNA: TGTGCCAGCAAGGACAGGAACTACAATGAGCAGTTCTTC

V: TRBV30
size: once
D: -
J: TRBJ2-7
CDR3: CAWSVWAEDGQYF
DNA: TGTGCCTGGAGTGTATGGGCCGAGGATGGGCAGTACTTC

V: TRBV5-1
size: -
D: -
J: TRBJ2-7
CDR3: CASSFTRVSAEQYF
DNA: TGCGCCAGCAGCTTTACAAGGGTTTCTGCCGAGCAGTACTTC

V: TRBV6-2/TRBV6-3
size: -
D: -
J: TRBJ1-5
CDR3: CASSYSRGASNQPQHF
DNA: TGTGCCAGCAGTTACTCGAGAGGGGCGAGCAATCAGCCCCAGCATTTT

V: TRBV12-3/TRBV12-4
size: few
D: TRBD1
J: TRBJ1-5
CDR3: CASSDRGNQPQHF
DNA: TGTGCCAGCAGTGACAGGGGGAATCAGCCCCAGCATTTT

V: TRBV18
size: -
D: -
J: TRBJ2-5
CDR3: CASSIGGETQYF
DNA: TGTGCCAGCTCGATTGGGGGAGAGACCCAGTACTTC

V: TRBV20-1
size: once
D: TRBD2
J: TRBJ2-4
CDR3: CSAPGGGLNIQYF
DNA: TGCAGTGCTCCCGGGGGAGGGTTAAACATTCAGTACTTC

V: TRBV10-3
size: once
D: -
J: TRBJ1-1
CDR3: CAISTTGTNTEAFF
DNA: TGTGCCATCAGTACAACCGGGACCAACACTGAAGCTTTCTTT

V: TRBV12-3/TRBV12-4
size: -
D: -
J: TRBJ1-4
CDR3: CASSFLHPNEKLFF
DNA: TGTGCCAGCAGTTTCTTACACCCAAATGAAAAACTGTTTTTT

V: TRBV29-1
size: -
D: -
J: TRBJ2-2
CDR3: CSVKDTGELFF
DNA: TGCAGCGTTAAAGACACCGGGGAGCTGTTTTTT

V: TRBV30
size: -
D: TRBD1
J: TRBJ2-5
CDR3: CAWTGGTQETQYF
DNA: TGTGCCTGGACAGGGGGCACCCAAGAGACCCAGTACTTC